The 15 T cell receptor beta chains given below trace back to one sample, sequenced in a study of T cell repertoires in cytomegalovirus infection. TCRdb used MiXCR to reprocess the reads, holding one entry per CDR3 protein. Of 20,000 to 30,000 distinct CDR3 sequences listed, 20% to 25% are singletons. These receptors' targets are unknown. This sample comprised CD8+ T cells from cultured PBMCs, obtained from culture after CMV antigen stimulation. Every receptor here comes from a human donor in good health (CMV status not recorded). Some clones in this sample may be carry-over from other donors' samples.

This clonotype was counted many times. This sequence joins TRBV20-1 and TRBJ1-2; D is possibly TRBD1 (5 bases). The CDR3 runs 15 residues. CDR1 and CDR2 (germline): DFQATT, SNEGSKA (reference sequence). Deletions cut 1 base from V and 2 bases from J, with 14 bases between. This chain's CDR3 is CSARAPRGGNYGYTF. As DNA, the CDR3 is TGCAGTGCTAGAGCGCCCCGCGGGGGGAACTATGGCTACACCTTC.

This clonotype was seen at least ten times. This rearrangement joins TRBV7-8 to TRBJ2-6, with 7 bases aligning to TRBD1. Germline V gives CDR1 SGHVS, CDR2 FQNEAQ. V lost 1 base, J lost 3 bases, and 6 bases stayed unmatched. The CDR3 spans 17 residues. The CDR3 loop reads CASSLGLGGGGANVLTF. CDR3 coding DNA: TGTGCCAGCAGCTTAGGGCTAGGGGGCGGTGGGGCCAACGTCCTGACTTTC.

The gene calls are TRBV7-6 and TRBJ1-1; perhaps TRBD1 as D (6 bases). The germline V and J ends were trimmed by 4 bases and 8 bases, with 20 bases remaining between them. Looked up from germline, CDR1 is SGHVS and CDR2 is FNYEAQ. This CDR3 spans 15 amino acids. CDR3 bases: TGTGCCAGCAGCTCCCGAGGGGGGACGCCGCCGGAAGCTTTCTTT. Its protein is CASSSRGGTPPEAFF. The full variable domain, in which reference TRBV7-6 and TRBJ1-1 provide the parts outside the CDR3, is GAGVSQSPRYKVTKRGQDVALRCDPISGHVSLYWYRQALGQGPEFLTYFNYEAQQDKSGLPNDRFSAERPEGSISTLTIQRTEQRDSAMYRCASSSRGGTPPEAFFGQGTRLTVV.

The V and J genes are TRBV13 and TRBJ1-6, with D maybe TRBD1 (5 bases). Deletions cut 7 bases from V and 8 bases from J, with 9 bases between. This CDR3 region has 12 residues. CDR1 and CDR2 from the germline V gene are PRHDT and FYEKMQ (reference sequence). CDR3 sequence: CASTEGDSPLHF. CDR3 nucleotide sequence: TGTGCCAGCACCGAAGGGGATTCACCCCTCCACTTT. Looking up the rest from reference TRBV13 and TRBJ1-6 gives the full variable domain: AAGVIQSPRHLIKEKRETATLKCYPIPRHDTVYWYQQGPGQDPQFLISFYEKMQSDKGSIPDRFSAQQFSDYHSELNMSSLELGDSALYFCASTEGDSPLHFGNGTRLTVT.

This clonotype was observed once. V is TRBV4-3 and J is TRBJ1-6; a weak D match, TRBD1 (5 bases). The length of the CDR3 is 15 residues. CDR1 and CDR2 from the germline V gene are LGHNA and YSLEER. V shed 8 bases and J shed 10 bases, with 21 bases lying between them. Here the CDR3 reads CASQEYDSGGSPLHF. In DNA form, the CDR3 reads TGCGCCAGCCAAGAATATGACAGCGGGGGATCACCCCTCCACTTT.

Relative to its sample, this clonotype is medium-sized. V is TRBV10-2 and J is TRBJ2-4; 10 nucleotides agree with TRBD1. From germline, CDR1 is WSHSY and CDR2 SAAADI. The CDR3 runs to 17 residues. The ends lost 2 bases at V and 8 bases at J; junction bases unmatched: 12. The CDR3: CASSEDETGGDWDIQYF. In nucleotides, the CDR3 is TGCGCCAGCAGTGAGGATGAGACAGGGGGCGACTGGGACATTCAGTACTTC.

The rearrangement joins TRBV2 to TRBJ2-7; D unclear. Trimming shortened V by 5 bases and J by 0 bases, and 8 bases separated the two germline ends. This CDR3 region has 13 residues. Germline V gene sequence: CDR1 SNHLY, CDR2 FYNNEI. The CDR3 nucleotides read TGTGCCAGCAGTAGTGGTATCTCCTACGAGCAGTACTTC. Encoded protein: CASSSGISYEQYF.

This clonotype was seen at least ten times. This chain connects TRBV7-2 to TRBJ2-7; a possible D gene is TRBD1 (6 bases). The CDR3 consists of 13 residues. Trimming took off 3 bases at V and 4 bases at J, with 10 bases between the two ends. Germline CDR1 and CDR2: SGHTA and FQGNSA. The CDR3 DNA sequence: TGTGCCAGCAGCTTTCTGGGGGCGTACGAGCAGTACTTC. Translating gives CASSFLGAYEQYF.

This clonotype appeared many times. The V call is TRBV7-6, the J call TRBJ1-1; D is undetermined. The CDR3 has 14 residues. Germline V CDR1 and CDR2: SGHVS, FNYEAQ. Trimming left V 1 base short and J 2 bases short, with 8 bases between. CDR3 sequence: CASSLGLGNTEAFF. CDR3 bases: TGTGCCAGCAGCTTAGGGTTGGGAAACACTGAAGCTTTCTTT.

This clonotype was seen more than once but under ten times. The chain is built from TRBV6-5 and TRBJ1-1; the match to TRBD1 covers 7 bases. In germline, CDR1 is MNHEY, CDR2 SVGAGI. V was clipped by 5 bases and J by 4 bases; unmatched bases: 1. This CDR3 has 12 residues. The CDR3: CASSKGATEAFF. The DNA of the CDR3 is TGTGCCAGCAGTAAGGGGGCCACTGAAGCTTTCTTT.

The DNA of the CDR3 is TGTGCCAGCAGTCTAGAATCCTTGGGGGGGTGCAACACCTACGAGCAGTACTTC. Its translation is CASSLESLGGCNTYEQYF. J is TRBJ2-7 and V is TRBV28, with 7 bases identical to TRBD2. V shed 5 bases, J shed 2 bases, and the junction held 18 bases outside the gene matches. Germline V gene data show CDR1 as MDHEN and CDR2 as SYDVKM. The CDR3 covers 18 residues.

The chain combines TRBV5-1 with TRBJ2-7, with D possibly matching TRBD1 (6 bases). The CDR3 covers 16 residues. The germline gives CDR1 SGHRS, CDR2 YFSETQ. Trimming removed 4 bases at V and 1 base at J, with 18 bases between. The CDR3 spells CASSTPGQGISYEQYF. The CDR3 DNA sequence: TGCGCCAGCAGCACCCCGGGACAAGGGATTTCCTACGAGCAGTACTTC. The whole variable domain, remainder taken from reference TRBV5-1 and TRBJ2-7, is KAGVTQTPRYLIKTRGQQVTLSCSPISGHRSVSWYQQTPGQGLQFLFEYFSETQRNKGNFPGRFSGRQFSNSRSEMNVSTLELGDSALYLCASSTPGQGISYEQYFGPGTRLTVT.

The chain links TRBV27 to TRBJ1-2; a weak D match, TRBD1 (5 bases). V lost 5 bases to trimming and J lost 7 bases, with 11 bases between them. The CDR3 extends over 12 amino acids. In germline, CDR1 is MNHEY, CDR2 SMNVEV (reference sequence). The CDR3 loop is CASSGGTIGYTF. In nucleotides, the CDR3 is TGTGCCAGCAGTGGAGGGACGATTGGCTACACCTTC.

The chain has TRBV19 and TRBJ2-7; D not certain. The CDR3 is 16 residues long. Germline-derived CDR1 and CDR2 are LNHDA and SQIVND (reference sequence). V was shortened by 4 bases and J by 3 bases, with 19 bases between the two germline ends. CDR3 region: CASSNSIPGPFYEQYF. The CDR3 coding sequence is TGTGCCAGTAGTAACTCAATACCGGGTCCTTTCTACGAGCAGTACTTC.

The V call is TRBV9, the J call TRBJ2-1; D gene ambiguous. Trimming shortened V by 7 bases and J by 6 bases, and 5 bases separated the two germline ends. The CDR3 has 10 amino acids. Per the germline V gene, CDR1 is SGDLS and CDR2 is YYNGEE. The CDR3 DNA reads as TGTGCCAGCGGTTCCAATGAGCAGTTCTTC. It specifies CASGSNEQFF.